This T cell receptor beta chain appears in the sequencing data of a study of OX40 agonist ivuxolimab in advanced cancers. The overall study: In this trial design, patients received ivuxolimab intravenously at 0.01 to 10 mg/kg every 2 weeks. The study, taken as a whole, reports: Relatively little clonal expansion, among the lowest observed, appeared in partial responders at 0.1-3.0 mg/kg. More expanded clones were seen, on average, in CD8+ T cells than in CD4+.

V gave up 6 bases and J gave up 6 bases, with 18 bases separating them. Looked up from germline, CDR1 is MNHNS and CDR2 is SASEGT. CDR3 length: 15 amino acids. Clones were read by immunoSEQ multiplex PCR, and TCRdb kept only the in-frame ones, dropping some. The sample yields approximately 59,000 clones, around nine tenths seen once. Worth noting for this clone: Its target is not known.

This sample comprised CD4+ or CD8+ T cells sorted from blood, obtained in a trial of the OX40 agonist ivuxolimab. The sequence was obtained from an adult with an advanced solid tumor such as melanoma, head and neck, liver or kidney cancer. V and J are TRBV6-1 and TRBJ2-4; unclear D gene. CDR3 DNA sequence: TGTGCCAGCAGCGATGGATCGGGTCCTAGAAACATTCAGTACTTC. It yields the protein CASSDGSGPRNIQYF.